Following are 26 T cell receptor beta chains from one sample sequenced in a study of T cell repertoires in cytomegalovirus infection. TCRdb called the reads again in MiXCR, with one record for every CDR3 protein. The data hold fewer than 250,000 distinct CDR3 sequences, with about 23% observed a single time. Sequenced sample: CD8+ T cells from PBMCs. The source is a human donor in good health (CMV status not recorded). Some clones in this sample may be carry-over from other donors' samples.

There are a few counts of this clonotype. The chain couples TRBV7-9 to TRBJ1-2, with TRBD1 matching 10 bases. Germline V lookup: CDR1 SEHNR, CDR2 FQNEAQ (reference sequence). J gave up 1 base and V 5 bases, and 4 bases lay outside the gene matches. The CDR3 spans 15 residues. In DNA form, the CDR3 reads TGTGCCAGCAGCCCTGGGGACAGGGGTAACTATGGCTACACCTTC. It translates to CASSPGDRGNYGYTF.

The J gene is TRBJ2-3, the V gene TRBV12-3 or TRBV12-4; possible D gene TRBD1, 6 bases. Trimming took off 5 bases at V and 0 bases at J, with 12 bases between the two ends. The CDR3 extends over 15 amino acids. The CDR3 DNA sequence: TGTGCCAGCAGTCTTCTGGGGGCGAGCACAGATACGCAGTATTTT. Translating it yields CASSLLGASTDTQYF.

This clonotype appeared a few times. CDR3 sequence: CSARGWDVDQPQHF. CDR3 bases: TGCAGTGCTAGGGGTTGGGACGTCGATCAGCCCCAGCATTTT. The chain employs TRBV20-1 and TRBJ1-5, with TRBD1 as a possible D gene (5 bases). Germline V gene lookup returns CDR1 DFQATT and CDR2 SNEGSKA (reference sequence). The V and J ends lost 3 bases and 5 bases respectively, with 14 bases between them. This CDR3 has 14 amino acids.

The table lists this clonotype with a few counts. The rearrangement uses TRBV28 and TRBJ1-6, with TRBD1 matching over 9 bases. Germline CDR1 reads MDHEN; CDR2 reads SYDVKM. CDR3 size: 14 residues. V shed 6 bases, J shed 6 bases, and the junction held 3 bases outside the gene matches. Here the CDR3 DNA reads TGTGCCAGCAGCCCGGACAGGGGTAATTCACCCCTCCACTTT. This codes for CASSPDRGNSPLHF.

This clonotype was seen at least ten times. CDR3 sequence: CASSLRLDAADTQYF. The DNA of the CDR3 is TGTGCCAGCAGCTTAAGGCTAGACGCCGCAGATACGCAGTATTTT. The V call is TRBV7-3, the J call TRBJ2-3, with unresolved D. The V end was cut by 1 base, the J end by 4 bases, with 12 bases between. Germline lookup yields CDR1 SGHTA and CDR2 FQGTGA. The CDR3 totals 15 residues. Together with reference TRBV7-3 and TRBJ2-3, the CDR3 gives the full variable domain: GAGVSQTPSNKVTEKGKYVELRCDPISGHTALYWYRQSLGQGPEFLIYFQGTGAADDSGLPNDRFFAVRPEGSVSTLKIQRTERGDSAVYLCASSLRLDAADTQYFGPGTRLTVL.

The gene calls are TRBV4-1 and TRBJ1-2; D gene unclear. Germline CDR1 reads MGHRA; CDR2 reads YSYEKL. V shed 1 base and J shed 6 bases, with 21 bases lying between them. The CDR3 loop spans 17 amino acids. The CDR3 bases are TGCGCCAGCAGCCAAGTTTTAAACAGCGGCGCGCCGGATGGCTACACCTTC. It encodes CASSQVLNSGAPDGYTF.

A few counts support this clonotype. The chain employs TRBV20-1 and TRBJ2-7, with D perhaps being TRBD1 or TRBD2 (5 bases each). The V gene's germline CDR1 is DFQATT and CDR2 SNEGSKA (reference sequence). The CDR3 runs to 14 residues. The V end lost 0 bases, the J end lost 2 bases, and 11 bases lay between the germline ends. The CDR3 sequence is CSARDHRDPYEQYF. CDR3 coding DNA: TGCAGTGCTAGAGATCATAGGGACCCCTACGAGCAGTACTTC.

This clonotype was seen a handful of times. The chain combines TRBV24-1 with TRBJ2-1; D may be TRBD1 (5 bases). Germline assignment: CDR1 KGHDR and CDR2 SFDVKD. V gave up 2 bases and J gave up 10 bases, with 8 bases separating them. The CDR3 runs to 12 residues. CDR3 sequence (DNA): TGTGCCACCAGTGATTCAGGGTACGAGCAGTTCTTC. Amino acids: CATSDSGYEQFF.

This clonotype was seen many times. The J gene is TRBJ2-1, the V gene TRBV28; 7 bases are a match to TRBD2. The CDR3 loop spans 15 amino acids. V lost 1 base to trimming and J lost 4 bases; unmatched junction nucleotides: 4. Germline CDR1 reads MDHEN; CDR2 reads SYDVKM. The CDR3: CASSLFGGGYNEQFF. In DNA, the CDR3 is TGTGCCAGCAGTTTATTTGGCGGGGGTTACAATGAGCAGTTCTTC.

This clonotype was observed a few times. The chain has TRBV11-2 and TRBJ1-1; 7 nucleotides line up with TRBD1. V lost 2 bases to trimming and J lost 4 bases; unmatched junction nucleotides: 1. The CDR3 has 13 amino acids. The V gene's germline CDR1 is SGHAT and CDR2 FQNNGV. The CDR3 reads CASSLRGPTEAFF. The CDR3 DNA follows: TGTGCCAGCAGCTTAAGGGGGCCCACTGAAGCTTTCTTT.

The V gene is TRBV7-6, the J gene TRBJ1-5; D unclear. Germline values: CDR1 SGHVS, CDR2 FNYEAQ. V was trimmed by 6 bases and J by 5 bases, leaving 14 bases between them. The CDR3 loop spans 14 amino acids. CDR3 nucleotide sequence: TGTGCCAGCAGTTCCCTCGGGGTTCATCAGCCCCAGCATTTT. This codes for CASSSLGVHQPQHF.

This chain links TRBV9 with TRBJ2-3, with no clear D. The CDR3 spans 13 residues. In germline, CDR1 is SGDLS, CDR2 YYNGEE. Trimming stripped 2 bases from V and 3 bases from J, with 7 bases between. As DNA, the CDR3 is TGTGCCAGCAGCGTGACTCCAACAGATACGCAGTATTTT. Translation: CASSVTPTDTQYF.

The chain has TRBV25-1 and TRBJ2-7; TRBD1 agrees at 9 bases. Per germline, CDR1 MGHDK and CDR2 SYGVNS. The CDR3 contains 10 residues. The CDR3 loop reads CATGGAEQYF. The CDR3 bases are TGTGCAACAGGGGGCGCCGAGCAGTACTTC.

The chain joins TRBV9 to TRBJ2-7, with D unresolved. The CDR3 spans 15 residues. Germline V gene data show CDR1 as SGDLS and CDR2 as YYNGEE. V lost 0 bases, J lost 5 bases, and 15 bases lay in between. The CDR3 bases are TGTGCCAGCAGCGTAGCGGGCAGACCCTTGGACGAGCAGTACTTC. Protein: CASSVAGRPLDEQYF.

This clonotype was counted only a few times. The V gene is TRBV14, the J gene TRBJ2-3; D call uncertain. This CDR3 has 16 residues. Between the trimmed V and J ends, which lost 0 bases and 2 bases, there was a span of 12 bases. The germline V gene encodes CDR1 SGHDN and CDR2 FVKESK. Here the CDR3 DNA reads TGTGCCAGCAGCCAAGATCCGAGCTTCACCACAGATACGCAGTATTTT. Translation: CASSQDPSFTTDTQYF.

There are a few counts of this clonotype. This chain links TRBV12-5 with TRBJ2-3; 11 bases are shared with TRBD2. The CDR3 has 15 amino acids. CDR1 is LGHNT and CDR2 is FRNRAP in the germline V gene. The V and J ends lost 11 bases and 3 bases, in that order; junction bases with no gene match: 10. DNA for the CDR3: TGTGCTTGCCGGCCTAGCGGGGGGCGGACAGATACGCAGTATTTT. As protein: CACRPSGGRTDTQYF. Based on the CDR3 plus reference TRBV12-5 and TRBJ2-3, the full variable domain is DARVTQTPRHKVTEMGQEVTMRCQPILGHNTVFWYRQTMMQGLELLAYFRNRAPLDDSGMPKDRFSAEMPDATLATLKIQPSEPRDSAVYFCACRPSGGRTDTQYFGPGTRLTVL.

This clonotype occurred a few times. V is TRBV2 and J is TRBJ2-5, with TRBD1 matching over 8 bases. V shed 10 bases, J shed 4 bases, and the junction held 5 bases outside the gene matches. Germline CDR1 reads SNHLY; CDR2 reads FYNNEI. CDR3 length: 12 amino acids. The CDR3 coding sequence is TGTGCCATCGTGACAGGGGCAGAGACCCAGTACTTC. Amino acids: CAIVTGAETQYF.

There are a few counts of this clonotype. The chain couples TRBV15 to TRBJ2-7; the match to TRBD1 covers 9 bases. Trimming cost V 5 bases and J 6 bases; bases outside gene matches: 2. Looked up from germline, CDR1 is LNHNV and CDR2 is YYDKDF (reference sequence). This CDR3 has 12 residues. This CDR3 reads CATSGTGFEQYF. The CDR3 region has the DNA TGTGCCACCAGCGGGACAGGGTTCGAGCAGTACTTC.

This chain joins TRBV5-4 and TRBJ1-2; 9 bases match TRBD1. The CDR3 totals 15 residues. The V gene's germline CDR1 is SGHNT and CDR2 YYREEE (reference sequence). V lost 0 bases to trimming and J lost 5 bases; unmatched junction nucleotides: 5. CDR3 sequence (DNA): TGTGCCAGCAGCTTGGACGGGACAGGGTTGTATGGCTACACCTTC. This encodes CASSLDGTGLYGYTF.

As regards this clonotype: A much larger clonotype is one base distant, so this may be a read error. The chain's CDR3 is CASSYQGLDTQYF. As DNA, the CDR3 is TGTGCCAGCAGTTATCAGGGGTTAGATACGCAGTATTTT. The rearrangement uses TRBV28 and TRBJ2-3; the D gene is possibly TRBD1 (6 bases). CDR1 MDHEN and CDR2 SYDVKM come from the germline V gene. The length of the CDR3 is 13 residues. The V end lost 4 bases, the J end lost 5 bases, and 10 bases lay between the germline ends.

This clonotype was observed at least ten times. The chain joins TRBV7-8 to TRBJ2-5, with TRBD2 matching over 9 bases. Germline CDR1 SGHVS, CDR2 FQNEAQ. Trimming removed 6 bases from V and 0 bases from J; junction bases left unmatched: 8. The length of the CDR3 is 16 residues. This chain's CDR3 is CASRLRSGGYQETQYF. In DNA, the CDR3 is TGTGCCAGCAGACTCCGGAGCGGGGGGTACCAAGAGACCCAGTACTTC.

This rearrangement joins TRBV29-1 to TRBJ2-2; D unclear. Germline assignment: CDR1 SQVTM and CDR2 ANQGSEA. V was clipped by 4 bases and J by 2 bases, with 8 bases between them. The CDR3 runs to 13 residues. In DNA form, the CDR3 reads TGCAGCGTTGTGGTCTCTAACACCGGGGAGCTGTTTTTT. This gives the protein CSVVVSNTGELFF.

J is TRBJ2-1 and V is TRBV6-2 or TRBV6-3; D perhaps matches TRBD2 (5 bases). Trimming took off 5 bases at V and 8 bases at J, with 19 bases between the two ends. The CDR3 totals 15 residues. Germline V gives CDR1 MNHEY, CDR2 SVGEGT. This CDR3 reads CASSRDHESSDEQFF. The CDR3 DNA sequence: TGTGCCAGCAGTCGGGATCATGAATCAAGCGATGAGCAGTTCTTC.

There are many counts of this clonotype. This rearrangement joins TRBV7-9 to TRBJ2-5, with D hard to call. The CDR3 length is 14 residues. The germline CDR1 and CDR2 sequences are SEHNR and FQNEAQ (reference sequence). V lost 7 bases and J 2 bases, leaving 14 bases between the germline ends. CDR3 coding DNA: TGTGCCAGCACCCCCGTGGGGATTCAAGAGACCCAGTACTTC. It yields the protein CASTPVGIQETQYF.

The chain joins TRBV7-9 to TRBJ1-6; D is perhaps TRBD1 (5 bases). The V end was cut by 6 bases, the J end by 7 bases, with 19 bases between. The CDR3 runs to 16 residues. Looked up from germline, CDR1 is SEHNR and CDR2 is FQNEAQ (reference sequence). The CDR3 here is CASRLEERGLNSPLHF. In nucleotides, the CDR3 is TGTGCCAGCAGACTCGAGGAAAGGGGACTAAATTCACCCCTCCACTTT.

This clonotype occurred many times. The chain joins TRBV7-2 to TRBJ2-1; tentative D call: TRBD2 (5 bases). CDR1 and CDR2 (germline): SGHTA, FQGNSA. The CDR3 covers 15 residues. Trimming took off 5 bases at V and 4 bases at J, with 15 bases between the two ends. The CDR3 is CASSLNRDTYNEQFF. CDR3 sequence (DNA): TGTGCCAGCAGCCTTAACCGGGATACTTACAATGAGCAGTTCTTC.